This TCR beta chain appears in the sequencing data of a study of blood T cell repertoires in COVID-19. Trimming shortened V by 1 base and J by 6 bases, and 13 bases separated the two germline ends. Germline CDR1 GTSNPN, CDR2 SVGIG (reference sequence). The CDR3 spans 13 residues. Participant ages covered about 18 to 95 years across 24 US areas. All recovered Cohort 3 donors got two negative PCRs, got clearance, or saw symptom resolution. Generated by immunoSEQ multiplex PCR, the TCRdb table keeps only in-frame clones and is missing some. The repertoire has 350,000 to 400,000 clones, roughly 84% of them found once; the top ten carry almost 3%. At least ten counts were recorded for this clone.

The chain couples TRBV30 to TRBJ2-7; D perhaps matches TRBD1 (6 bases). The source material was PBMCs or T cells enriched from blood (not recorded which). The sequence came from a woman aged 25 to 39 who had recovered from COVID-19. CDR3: CAWSGGLEGEQYF. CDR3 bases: TGTGCCTGGAGTGGGGGGCTAGAAGGCGAGCAGTACTTC.